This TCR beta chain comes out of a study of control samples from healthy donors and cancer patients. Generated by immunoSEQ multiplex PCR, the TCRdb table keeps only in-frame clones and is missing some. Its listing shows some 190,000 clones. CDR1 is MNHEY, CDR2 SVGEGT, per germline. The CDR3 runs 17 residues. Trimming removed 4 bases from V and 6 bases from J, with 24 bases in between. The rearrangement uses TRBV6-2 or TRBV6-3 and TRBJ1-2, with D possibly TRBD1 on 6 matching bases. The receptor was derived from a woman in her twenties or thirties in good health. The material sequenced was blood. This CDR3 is CASSSLRQEAFKNGYTF. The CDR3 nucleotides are TGTGCCAGCAGTTCCCTCAGACAGGAGGCGTTTAAGAATGGCTACACCTTC.